Shown below are 8 T cell receptor beta chains from a single sample sequenced in a study of shared clonotypes between healthy human individuals. The repertoire was sequenced with immunoSEQ multiplex PCR; TCRdb's copy has only in-frame clones and lacks some. Of more than 2 million clones in the sample, 85% to 95% were seen once. Sequencing was performed on naive CD4+ T cells sorted from blood. Subset reported: CD45RA+ positively selected. The origin of the receptors is a man aged 18 to 30 in good health.

The CDR3 bases are TGTGCCAGCAGCTCGACAGGGGCGGAGACCCAGTACTTC. Translation: CASSSTGAETQYF. The chain has TRBV5-4 and TRBJ2-5; 8 bases align to TRBD1. This CDR3 has 13 amino acids. J was trimmed by 5 bases and V by 3 bases; bases with no gene match: 3. Germline V gene lookup returns CDR1 SGHNT and CDR2 YYREEE (reference sequence).

This rearrangement joins TRBV6-1 to TRBJ1-2; D is perhaps TRBD1 (6 bases). Trimming took off 6 bases at V and 4 bases at J, with 18 bases between the two ends. Germline V CDR1 and CDR2: MNHNS, SASEGT. The CDR3 totals 15 residues. Written as DNA, the CDR3 is TGTGCCAGCAGGTTGACAGGCCCCCTAGGCTATGGCTACACCTTC. It is translated as CASRLTGPLGYGYTF.

This chain connects TRBV29-1 to TRBJ2-1; D is unresolved. The V gene's germline CDR1 is SQVTM and CDR2 ANQGSEA. The CDR3 extends over 14 amino acids. Trimming removed 8 bases from V and 4 bases from J, with 18 bases in between. The CDR3 sequence: CSTLLPLGYNEQFF. For the CDR3, the DNA is TGCAGCACCCTGCTCCCCTTAGGATACAATGAGCAGTTCTTC.

This chain links TRBV28 with TRBJ2-7, with D hard to call. Trimming pared 6 bases from V and 4 bases from J, leaving 16 bases between. Germline-derived CDR1 and CDR2 are MDHEN and SYDVKM. This CDR3 region has 14 residues. CDR3 DNA sequence: TGTGCCAGCAGATCACCGGGCCGCACTTACGAGCAGTACTTC. Protein product: CASRSPGRTYEQYF.

V is TRBV5-1 and J is TRBJ2-3; 7 nucleotides align to TRBD1. Germline trimming cut 0 bases from V and 1 base from J; bases unmatched to any gene: 5. The CDR3 runs 16 residues. The V gene's germline CDR1 is SGHRS and CDR2 YFSETQ. The CDR3 spells CASSLDRGPGTDTQYF. DNA for the CDR3: TGCGCCAGCAGCTTGGATAGGGGGCCGGGCACAGATACGCAGTATTTT.

The chain couples TRBV6-1 to TRBJ2-7; 9 bases agree with TRBD2. V lost 5 bases, J lost 0 bases, and 5 bases stayed unmatched. The CDR3 runs 15 residues. The germline V gene encodes CDR1 MNHNS and CDR2 SASEGT. The DNA of the CDR3 is TGTGCCAGCAGTCTTAGCGGGGGTATCTCCTACGAGCAGTACTTC. Encoded protein: CASSLSGGISYEQYF.

V and J are TRBV28 and TRBJ2-7, with unresolved D. Trimming stripped 5 bases from V and 3 bases from J, with 8 bases between. The CDR3 runs 12 residues. Germline V lookup: CDR1 MDHEN, CDR2 SYDVKM. The CDR3 region has the DNA TGTGCCAGCAGTGCCAGGTTCTACGAGCAGTACTTC. Translated: CASSARFYEQYF.

The V gene is TRBV5-6, the J gene TRBJ2-3; 8 nucleotides agree with TRBD1. This CDR3 region has 14 residues. With V trimmed by 0 bases and J by 5 bases, 2 bases remained unmatched. The germline CDR1 and CDR2 sequences are SGHDT and YYEEEE. In DNA, the CDR3 is TGTGCCAGCAGCTTGGACAGGGGGAAAGATACGCAGTATTTT. This codes for CASSLDRGKDTQYF.